This note documents a single T cell receptor (beta chain) sequence. This entry belongs to a study of Ad26.COV2.S vaccination and SARS-CoV-2 variants. The CDR3 runs 16 residues. Germline V CDR1 and CDR2: KGHSH, LQKENI. The ends were cut back, 6 bases at V and 5 bases at J, with 23 bases in the middle. Documented treatment: about 20 received Ad26.COV2.S at low or high dose, single or two shots; roughly five received placebo; per-sample allocation not given. Sampling was done on day 63 after the first vaccine or placebo injection. Sequenced by immunoSEQ multiplex PCR; TCRdb stores in-frame clones only, minus some. The sample holds about 350,000 clones, around 89% seen once.

The chain links TRBV18 to TRBJ2-7; TRBD2 is a possible D gene (7 bases). The input for sequencing was peripheral blood, taken in a trial of Ad26.COV2.S vaccine versus placebo. This TCR derives from a person between 18 and 65 years old who received the Ad26.COV2.S COVID-19 vaccine or a placebo. The CDR3 is CASSNQPGGAGDEQYF. The CDR3 nucleotides are TGTGCCAGCTCCAACCAACCTGGGGGGGCAGGCGACGAGCAGTACTTC.